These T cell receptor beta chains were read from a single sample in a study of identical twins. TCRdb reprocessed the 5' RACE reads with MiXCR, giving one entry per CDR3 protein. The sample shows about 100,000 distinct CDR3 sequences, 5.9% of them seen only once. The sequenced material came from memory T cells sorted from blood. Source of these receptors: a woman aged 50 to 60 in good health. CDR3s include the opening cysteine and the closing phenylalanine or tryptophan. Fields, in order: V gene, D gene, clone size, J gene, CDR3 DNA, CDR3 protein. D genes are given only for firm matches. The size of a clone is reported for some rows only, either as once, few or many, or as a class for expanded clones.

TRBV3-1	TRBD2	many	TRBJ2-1	TGTGCCAGCAGCCACGCCGGGGGGGGGCAGTTCTTC	CASSHAGGGQFF
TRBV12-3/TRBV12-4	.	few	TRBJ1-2	TGTGCCAGCAGTCAACTCCTCTATGGCTACACCTTC	CASSQLLYGYTF
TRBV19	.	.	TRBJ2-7	TGTGCCAGTAGCCCCTTCCCCGGGCCGAAACCCTACGAGCAGTACTTC	CASSPFPGPKPYEQYF
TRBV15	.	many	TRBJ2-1	TGTGCCACCAGCAGAGAAGGAACGAGGGAGCAGTTCTTC	CATSREGTREQFF
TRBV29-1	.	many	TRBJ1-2	TGCAGCGTTGCACGCGCGTCGGCCGGCTACACCTTC	CSVARASAGYTF
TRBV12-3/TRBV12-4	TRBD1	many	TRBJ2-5	TGTGCCAGCAGTACAGGGGCGCAAGAGACCCAGTACTTC	CASSTGAQETQYF
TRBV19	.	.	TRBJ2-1	TGTGCCAGTAGTACAAGCTTGGAGCAGTTCTTC	CASSTSLEQFF
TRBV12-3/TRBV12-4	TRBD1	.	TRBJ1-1	TGTGCCAGCGGGGGGACAGCGGGGGCTAACACTGAAGCTTTCTTT	CASGGTAGANTEAFF
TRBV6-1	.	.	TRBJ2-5	TGTGCCAGCACCGGCGCGGCTGAGGGGACCCAGTACTTC	CASTGAAEGTQYF
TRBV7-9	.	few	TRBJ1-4	TGTGCCGCGCTCCCACCGGCGAGGTGGGGGGGCACAACTAATGAAAAACTGTTTTTT	CAALPPARWGGTTNEKLFF
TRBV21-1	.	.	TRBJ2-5	TGTGCCGGAGTACTAGCGGGATGCCAAGAGACCCAGTACTTC	CAGVLAGCQETQYF
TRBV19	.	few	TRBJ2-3	TGTGCCAGTAGCCCCGATCGAGATACGCAGTATTTT	CASSPDRDTQYF
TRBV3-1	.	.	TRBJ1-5	TGTGCCAGCAGCCAAGCTTCGGGTAATCAGCCCCAGCATTTT	CASSQASGNQPQHF
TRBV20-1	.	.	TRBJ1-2	TGCAGTACCTCTCGGGGCAGCCTTTATGGCTACACCTTC	CSTSRGSLYGYTF
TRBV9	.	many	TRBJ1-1	TGTGCCAGCAATGCCGGGGGGTCAGAAGCTTTCTTT	CASNAGGSEAFF
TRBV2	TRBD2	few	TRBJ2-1	TGTGCCAGCAGTGTGTCTAGCGGGAGGTACAATGAGCAGTTCTTC	CASSVSSGRYNEQFF
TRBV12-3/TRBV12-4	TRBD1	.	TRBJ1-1	TGTGCCAGCAGTTTAACCCAGGGGGCGAGAGCTTTCTTT	CASSLTQGARAFF
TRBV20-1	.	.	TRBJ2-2	TGCAGTGCTAGAGGGGGCTCCAGGGGGGAGCTGTTTTTT	CSARGGSRGELFF
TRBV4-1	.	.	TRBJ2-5	TGCGCCAGCAGCCGGGAGGAGCTTCCAGGGCCCCAGTACTTC	CASSREELPGPQYF
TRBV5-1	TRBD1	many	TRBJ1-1	TGCGCCAGCAGCTCGACAGGGTTGGGAGCTTTCTTT	CASSSTGLGAFF
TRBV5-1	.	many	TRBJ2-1	TGCGCCAGCAACGAGCGGCCTAATGAGCAGTTCTTC	CASNERPNEQFF
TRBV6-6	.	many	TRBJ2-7	TGTGCCAGCACCAACCCCCCTAGGGAGCAGTACTTC	CASTNPPREQYF
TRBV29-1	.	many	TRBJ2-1	TGCAGCGTTGAAGATTCGAACCACAATGAGCAGTTCTTC	CSVEDSNHNEQFF
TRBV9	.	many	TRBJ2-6	TGTGCCAGCAGCACCCAGAGCTCTGGGGCCAACGTCCTGACTTTC	CASSTQSSGANVLTF
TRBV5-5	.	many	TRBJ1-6	TGTGCCAGCAGCGTTAACTTCCGGAATTCACCCCTCCACTTT	CASSVNFRNSPLHF
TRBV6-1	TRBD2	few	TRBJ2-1	TGTGCCAGCAGTGAGGCCTGGGGGGGCAATGAGCAGTTCTTC	CASSEAWGGNEQFF
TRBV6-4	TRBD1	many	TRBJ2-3	TGTGCCAGCAGCCGGACAGGGGAAGTGGATACGCAGTATTTT	CASSRTGEVDTQYF
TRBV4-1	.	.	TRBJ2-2	TGCGCCAGCAGCCATCCCACCGGGACACAGACCGGGGAGCTGTTTTTT	CASSHPTGTQTGELFF
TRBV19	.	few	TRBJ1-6	TGTGCCAGTTCACCGGACAGCGAGCATTCACCCCTCCACTTT	CASSPDSEHSPLHF
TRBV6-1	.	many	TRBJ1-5	TGTGCCAGCAGTGAGACAGGACACAATCAGCCCCAGCATTTT	CASSETGHNQPQHF
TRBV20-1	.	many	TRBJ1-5	TGCGCGAGAGGGGCTGGTCAGCCCCAGCATTTT	CARGAGQPQHF
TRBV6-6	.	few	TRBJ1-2	TGTGCCAGCACTGGGGGGAACAACTATGGCTACACCTTC	CASTGGNNYGYTF
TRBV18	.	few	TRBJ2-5	TGTGCCAGCTCAGCACAGGTCCAAGAGACCCAGTACTTC	CASSAQVQETQYF
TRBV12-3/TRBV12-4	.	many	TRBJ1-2	TGTGCCAGCAGTTTTAACGACCGCGGAGGCTACACCTTC	CASSFNDRGGYTF
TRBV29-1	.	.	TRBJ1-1	TGCAGCGTTGGTGGGGGACATGAAGCTTTCTTT	CSVGGGHEAFF
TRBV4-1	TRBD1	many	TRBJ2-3	TGCGCCAGCAGAAAGACAGGGTCTACGACAGATACGCAGTATTTT	CASRKTGSTTDTQYF
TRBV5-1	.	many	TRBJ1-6	TGCGCCAGCAGCCCGGAGGGGGGCCGAAATTCACCCCTCCACTTT	CASSPEGGRNSPLHF
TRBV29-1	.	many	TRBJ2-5	TGCAGCGTGGGGGACACGAAGCAAGAGACCCAGTACTTC	CSVGDTKQETQYF
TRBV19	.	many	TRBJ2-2	TGTGCCAGTGGGACGGAGCAAACCGGGGAGCTGTTTTTT	CASGTEQTGELFF
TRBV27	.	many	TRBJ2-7	TGTGCCAGCAGTTTATCCCTCACCCCCTACGAGCAGTACTTC	CASSLSLTPYEQYF
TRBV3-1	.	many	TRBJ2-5	TGTGCCAGCAGCCAAGATTGGGTCCAAGAGACCCAGTACTTC	CASSQDWVQETQYF
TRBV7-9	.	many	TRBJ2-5	TGTGCCAGCAGCCCAGGACAACCAGGGGAGACCCAGTACTTC	CASSPGQPGETQYF
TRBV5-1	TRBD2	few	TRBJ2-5	TGCGCCAGCAGCTTCGGCGGGAGGGGGCAAGAGACCCAGTACTTC	CASSFGGRGQETQYF
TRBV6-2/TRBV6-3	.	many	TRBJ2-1	TGTGCCAGCAGTTACTCGCCCTCAGGTGGGATTTACAATGAGCAGTTCTTC	CASSYSPSGGIYNEQFF
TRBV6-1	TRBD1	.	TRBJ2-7	TGTGCCAGCAGTGCCCGGGACAGGGCCCCCTACGAGCAGTACTTC	CASSARDRAPYEQYF
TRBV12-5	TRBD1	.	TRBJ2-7	TGTGCTAGTGGTTTGTCCCTAGACAGGGGCGAGCAGTACTTC	CASGLSLDRGEQYF
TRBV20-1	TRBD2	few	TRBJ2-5	TGCAGTGCTAGCCTTGGGGTGGGCCCGGCTAGCGGGAGTTTAGAGACCCAGTACTTC	CSASLGVGPASGSLETQYF
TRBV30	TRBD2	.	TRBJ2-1	TGTGCCTGGAGAAAGGGACTAGCGGGAGGCGGTGAGCAGTTCTTC	CAWRKGLAGGGEQFF
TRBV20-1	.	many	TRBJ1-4	TGCAGTGCTAGGAGGCAAGGGGCAACTAATGAAAAACTGTTTTTT	CSARRQGATNEKLFF
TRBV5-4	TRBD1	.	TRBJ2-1	TGTGCCAGCAGCTCGCGCTGGGACAGTTACAATGAGCAGTTCTTC	CASSSRWDSYNEQFF
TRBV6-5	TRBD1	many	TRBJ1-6	TGTGCCAGCAGTCGACAGGGAGGGACCTATAATTCACCCCTCCACTTT	CASSRQGGTYNSPLHF
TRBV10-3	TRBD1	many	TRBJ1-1	TGTGCCATCAGTGTGGAACAGGGGTACACTGAAGCTTTCTTT	CAISVEQGYTEAFF
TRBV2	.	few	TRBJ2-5	TGTGCCAGCAGTGGCCTTAGCGAAGAGACCCAGTACTTC	CASSGLSEETQYF